These 3 T cell receptor beta chains came from one sample sequenced in a study of immune evolution from preneoplasia to lung adenocarcinoma. Profiling relied on immunoSEQ multiplex PCR, and the TCRdb table lists in-frame clones only, not all of them. In the table there are about 8,600 clones, approximately 79% of which are singletons. The sequencing sample was made of FFPE minimally invasive lung adenocarcinoma tissue. Receptors were obtained from an older donor with lung adenocarcinoma.

J is TRBJ2-3 and V is TRBV7-2; 7 bases fit TRBD2. The germline gives CDR1 SGHTA, CDR2 FQGNSA. There are 15 residues in the CDR3. The V and J ends lost 6 bases and 0 bases, in that order; junction bases with no gene match: 6. The CDR3 bases are TGTGCCAGCAGTTCGACTAGCACTAGCACAGATACGCAGTATTTT. It encodes CASSSTSTSTDTQYF.

This rearrangement joins TRBV19 to TRBJ2-3, with D unclear. V was pared by 5 bases and J by 1 base, with 10 bases between. The CDR3 loop spans 14 amino acids. Germline lookup yields CDR1 LNHDA and CDR2 SQIVND (reference sequence). CDR3 region: CASSQYSGTDTQYF. DNA for the CDR3: TGTGCCAGTAGTCAATACTCGGGCACAGATACGCAGTATTTT. Together with reference TRBV19 and TRBJ2-3, the CDR3 gives the full variable domain: DGGITQSPKYLFRKEGQNVTLSCEQNLNHDAMYWYRQDPGQGLRLIYYSQIVNDFQKGDIAEGYSVSREKKESFPLTVTSAQKNPTAFYLCASSQYSGTDTQYFGPGTRLTVL.

The chain recombines TRBV27 with TRBJ2-7, with 7 positions matching TRBD1. CDR3 size: 14 residues. CDR1 and CDR2 from the germline V gene are MNHEY and SMNVEV (reference sequence). Trimming cost V 2 bases and J 3 bases; bases outside gene matches: 4. CDR3 residues: CASSLRTGGYEQYF. CDR3 bases: TGTGCCAGCAGTTTAAGGACAGGTGGCTACGAGCAGTACTTC.